This T cell receptor beta chain comes out of a study of blood T cell repertoires in COVID-19. Study at large: Material from acute and convalescent COVID-19 was sourced from the United States, Italy and Spain.

Germline V gene data show CDR1 as SGHKS and CDR2 as YYEKEE (reference sequence). This CDR3 spans 14 amino acids. The V end lost 6 bases, the J end lost 6 bases, and 16 bases lay between the germline ends. Sequenced by immunoSEQ multiplex PCR; TCRdb stores in-frame clones only, minus some. The repertoire has fewer than 350,000 clones, roughly 90% of them found once; the top ten carry approximately 1.5%. The sequenced material came from PBMCs or T cells enriched from blood (not recorded which). This TCR derives from a woman aged 40 to 50 who had recovered from COVID-19. This sequence joins TRBV5-5 and TRBJ2-1; perhaps TRBD2 as D (6 bases). Here the CDR3 reads CASTPAGRRNEQFF. In nucleotides, the CDR3 is TGTGCCAGCACCCCGGCGGGGAGACGCAATGAGCAGTTCTTC.